This entry describes one T cell receptor (beta chain). The germline gives CDR1 MNHEY, CDR2 SVGAGI. V was shortened by 2 bases and J by 6 bases, with 13 bases between the two germline ends. CDR3 length: 15 amino acids. The table came from immunoSEQ multiplex PCR; TCRdb's copy has only in-frame clones and leaves some out. This table has approximately 97,000 clones, approximately 86% appearing once. These data belong to a study of blood T cell repertoires in COVID-19. Study overall: Specimens from acute and convalescent COVID-19 originated in the United States, Italy and Spain. PBMCs, B-cell-depleted T cells, or T cells provided the cDNA or gDNA that made up the material.

Seattle-derived patients entered the study during active infection and were followed longitudinally. This sequence joins TRBV6-5 and TRBJ1-4, with D unresolved. The clonotype originates from a woman in her forties or fifties with COVID-19, enrolled during active disease. The sample comprised peripheral blood. In nucleotides, the CDR3 is TGTGCCAGCAGTTACACGACCGGAGACGATGAAAAACTGTTTTTT. This translates into CASSYTTGDDEKLFF.